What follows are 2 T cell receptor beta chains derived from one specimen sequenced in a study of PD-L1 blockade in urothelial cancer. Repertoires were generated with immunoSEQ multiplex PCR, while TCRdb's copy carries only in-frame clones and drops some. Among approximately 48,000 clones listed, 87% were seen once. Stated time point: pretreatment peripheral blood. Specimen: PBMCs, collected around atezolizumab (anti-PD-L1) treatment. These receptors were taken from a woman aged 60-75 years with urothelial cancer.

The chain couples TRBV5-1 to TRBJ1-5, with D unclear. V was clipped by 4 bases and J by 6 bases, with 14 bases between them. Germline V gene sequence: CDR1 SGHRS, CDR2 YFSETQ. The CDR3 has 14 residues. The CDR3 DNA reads TGCGCCAGCAGCCTGACGGGAGGGCGTCAGCCCCAGCATTTT. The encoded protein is CASSLTGGRQPQHF.

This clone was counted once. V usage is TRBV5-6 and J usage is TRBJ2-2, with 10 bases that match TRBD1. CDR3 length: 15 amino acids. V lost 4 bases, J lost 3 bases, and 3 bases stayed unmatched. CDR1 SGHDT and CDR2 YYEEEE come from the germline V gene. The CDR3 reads CASSHGQGDTGELFF. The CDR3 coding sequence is TGTGCCAGCAGCCACGGACAGGGGGACACCGGGGAGCTGTTTTTT.